The rows below give T cell receptor beta chains drawn from one sample of a study of Graves' ophthalmopathy and Graves' hyperthyroidism. TCRdb independently ran MiXCR on the multiplex PCR reads; one entry per CDR3 protein. The table shows 650,000 to 800,000 distinct CDR3 sequences, with roughly 39% occurring only once. The specimen was peripheral blood. Receptor source: an adult man with Graves' ophthalmopathy. Both conserved end residues are part of each CDR3. D genes are given only for firm matches. Clone size appears in some rows only: once, few, many, or a class for an expanded clone.

d_call j_call v_call clone_size cdr3_aa cdr3_nt
- TRBJ2-5 TRBV7-8 many CASSLVEWETQYF TGTGCCAGCAGCTTAGTTGAGTGGGAGACCCAGTACTTC
- TRBJ1-5 TRBV12-3/TRBV12-4 many CASSFSGNQPQHF TGTGCCAGCAGTTTCAGCGGCAATCAGCCCCAGCATTTT
TRBD1 TRBJ2-5 TRBV24-1 many CATSEATGGEETQYF TGTGCCACCAGTGAGGCGACAGGGGGGGAAGAGACCCAGTACTTC
TRBD1 TRBJ2-7 TRBV5-6 many CASSGPGTGVHEQYF TGTGCCAGCAGCGGACCGGGGACAGGGGTCCACGAGCAGTACTTC
TRBD2 TRBJ2-6 TRBV7-3 - CASSPPVAGVGTNVLTF TGTGCCAGCAGCCCCCCAGTAGCGGGAGTTGGGACCAACGTCCTGACTTTC
- TRBJ2-6 TRBV25-1 many CASNTAGANVLTF TGCGCCAGCAACACAGCTGGGGCCAACGTCCTGACTTTC
- TRBJ2-7 TRBV6-6 - CASSYSFGQGAYEQYF TGTGCCAGCAGTTACTCCTTCGGCCAGGGAGCCTACGAGCAGTACTTC
- TRBJ1-4 TRBV30 few CAWSGEGNEKLFF TGTGCCTGGAGTGGTGAGGGTAACGAAAAACTGTTTTTT
- TRBJ1-5 TRBV12-3/TRBV12-4 - CASSEALGTYNQPQHF TGTGCCAGCAGTGAAGCCCTAGGGACCTACAATCAGCCCCAGCATTTT
- TRBJ1-1 TRBV19 - CASSSHGQRYTEAFF TGTGCCAGTAGTTCGCACGGACAACGTTACACTGAAGCTTTCTTT
- TRBJ2-2 TRBV5-8 few CASSLEATGELFF TGTGCCAGCAGCTTGGAAGCCACCGGGGAGCTGTTTTTT
- TRBJ1-1 TRBV9 few CASSATNLGTEAFF TGTGCCAGCAGCGCGACAAACTTGGGCACTGAAGCTTTCTTT
TRBD1 TRBJ2-5 TRBV15 - CAGQQGRETQYF TGTGCTGGACAACAGGGGCGGGAGACCCAGTACTTC
TRBD2 TRBJ2-2 TRBV29-1 - CSVVGGTGELFF TGCAGCGTTGTGGGGGGGACGGGGGAGCTGTTTTTT
- TRBJ1-2 TRBV20-1 many CSARPGGPYGYTF TGCAGTGCTAGACCCGGCGGGCCCTATGGCTACACCTTC
- TRBJ2-3 TRBV19 - CAAGSQGTDTQYF TGTGCCGCCGGATCACAAGGCACAGATACGCAGTATTTT
- TRBJ1-3 TRBV12-3/TRBV12-4 - CASSYSPAGGNTIYF TGTGCCAGCAGTTATTCCCCAGCGGGAGGAAACACCATATATTTT
TRBD1 TRBJ2-5 TRBV2 - CARKGQGTETQYF TGTGCCAGAAAGGGACAGGGGACGGAGACCCAGTACTTC
TRBD1 TRBJ1-2 TRBV7-2 many CASSPGQVYGYTF TGTGCCAGCAGCCCGGGACAGGTCTATGGCTACACCTTC
TRBD1 TRBJ2-7 TRBV7-9 - CASTPGDRDSYEQYF TGTGCCAGCACCCCTGGGGACAGGGACTCCTACGAGCAGTACTTC
TRBD1 TRBJ1-2 TRBV20-1 - CSAPGPRGTGSYGYTF TGCAGTGCTCCAGGGCCCAGGGGGACAGGGAGCTATGGCTACACCTTC
- TRBJ1-1 TRBV29-1 - CSVEKDGYTEAFF TGCAGCGTTGAAAAGGACGGCTACACTGAAGCTTTCTTT
- TRBJ1-1 TRBV15 few CATSRGGDTEAFF TGTGCCACCAGCAGAGGTGGGGACACTGAAGCTTTCTTT
- TRBJ2-7 TRBV11-1 many CASSFGDATYEQYF TGTGCCAGCAGCTTTGGGGACGCAACCTACGAGCAGTACTTC
- TRBJ1-2 TRBV10-3 - CASSELNRASSYGYTF TGTGCCAGCAGTGAGCTCAACAGGGCCTCCAGCTATGGCTACACCTTC
- TRBJ1-2 TRBV18 - CASSPGRDYGYTF TGTGCCAGCTCACCAGGCAGGGACTATGGCTACACCTTC
- TRBJ2-5 TRBV18 - CASSPLSEETQYF TGTGCCAGCTCACCTCTATCTGAGGAGACCCAGTACTTC
- TRBJ1-5 TRBV15 few CATSVWSGANAETQHF TGTGCCACCAGCGTATGGAGCGGGGCCAACGCCGAGACCCAGCATTTT
- TRBJ1-5 TRBV20-1 many CSARDTPSQPQHF TGCAGTGCTAGGGACACGCCGAGCCAGCCCCAGCATTTT
TRBD2 TRBJ2-1 TRBV2 - CASSDSGTNNEQFF TGTGCCAGCAGTGACAGCGGGACTAACAATGAGCAGTTCTTC
- TRBJ1-1 TRBV7-8 many CASSPDSGRAFF TGTGCCAGCAGCCCCGACAGTGGGCGAGCTTTCTTT
TRBD1 TRBJ1-1 TRBV24-1 many CATRDRGLNTEAFF TGTGCCACCAGGGACAGGGGGTTGAACACTGAAGCTTTCTTT
- TRBJ1-1 TRBV19 many CASSIGVRTEAFF TGTGCCAGTAGTATCGGGGTTCGCACTGAAGCTTTCTTT
TRBD1 TRBJ1-5 TRBV5-1 - CASSHTGVFNQPQHF TGCGCCAGCAGCCATACAGGGGTATTCAATCAGCCCCAGCATTTT
- TRBJ2-6 TRBV6-5 few CASSYFGGSGANVLTF TGTGCCAGCAGTTACTTCGGGGGCTCTGGGGCCAACGTCCTGACTTTC
- TRBJ2-7 TRBV2 many CATREGSYEQYF TGTGCCACACGAGAGGGATCCTACGAGCAGTACTTC
TRBD1 TRBJ1-4 TRBV29-1 - CSALTRTGGNEKLFF TGCAGCGCCCTTACCCGGACAGGGGGAAATGAAAAACTGTTTTTT
- TRBJ2-7 TRBV24-1 many CATSDWTDPYEQYF TGTGCCACCAGTGATTGGACAGATCCCTACGAGCAGTACTTC
- TRBJ1-5 TRBV12-3/TRBV12-4 - CASSSGGERQPQHF TGTGCCAGCAGTTCCGGGGGTGAGCGTCAGCCCCAGCATTTT
TRBD1 TRBJ1-1 TRBV27 - CASRDGRGQEAFF TGTGCCAGCAGGGATGGGAGGGGGCAAGAAGCTTTCTTT
- TRBJ2-2 TRBV14 many CASSQNRGTVNTGELFF TGTGCCAGCAGCCAGAACCGCGGGACAGTCAACACCGGGGAGCTGTTTTTT
- TRBJ1-4 TRBV7-2 - CASSSPDRAMNEKLFF TGTGCCAGCAGCTCCCCGGACAGAGCAATGAATGAAAAACTGTTTTTT
TRBD1 TRBJ2-7 TRBV7-2 many CASSSFPGQYEQYF TGTGCCAGCAGCTCATTCCCGGGACAGTACGAGCAGTACTTC
- TRBJ1-2 TRBV12-3/TRBV12-4 many CASSSGAYGYTF TGTGCCAGCAGTTCCGGCGCCTATGGCTACACCTTC
- TRBJ1-3 TRBV2 once CASILGVSPGNTIYF TGTGCCAGCATCTTGGGAGTTTCCCCTGGAAACACCATATATTTT
- TRBJ2-2 TRBV9 few CASSVSGGQAGELFF TGTGCCAGCAGCGTTTCCGGGGGCCAAGCCGGGGAGCTGTTTTTT
- TRBJ2-6 TRBV6-1 few CASNQAGANVLTF TGTGCCAGCAATCAAGCGGGGGCCAACGTCCTGACTTTC
TRBD2 TRBJ2-7 TRBV12-3/TRBV12-4 - CASSFRLAGYDEQYF TGTGCCAGCAGTTTTAGACTAGCGGGATACGACGAGCAGTACTTC
- TRBJ1-6 TRBV7-2 - CASSLGGGSGSPLHF TGTGCCAGCAGCTTAGGGGGGGGATCAGGATCACCCCTCCACTTT
- TRBJ2-7 TRBV7-9 few CASSLVKKTYEQYF TGTGCCAGCAGCTTGGTAAAGAAAACCTACGAGCAGTACTTC
- TRBJ1-4 TRBV12-3/TRBV12-4 many CASTTGLANEKLFF TGTGCCAGCACCACAGGGTTGGCTAATGAAAAACTGTTTTTT
- TRBJ1-5 TRBV10-2 many CASSEQGDQPQHF TGCGCCAGCAGTGAACAGGGTGATCAGCCCCAGCATTTT
TRBD1 TRBJ2-7 TRBV12-3/TRBV12-4 many CASSPSSGGEQYF TGTGCCAGCAGTCCCTCTTCAGGGGGCGAGCAGTACTTC
- TRBJ1-4 TRBV6-5 many CASSYSATENEKLFF TGTGCCAGCAGTTACTCCGCGACAGAGAATGAAAAACTGTTTTTT
- TRBJ1-1 TRBV7-8 many CASSFQTLGAFF TGTGCCAGCAGCTTCCAAACGCTGGGCGCTTTCTTT
- TRBJ1-5 TRBV25-1 - CASSERGEVQPQHF TGTGCCAGCAGTGAACGGGGGGAGGTTCAGCCCCAGCATTTT
TRBD1 TRBJ1-1 TRBV9 - CASSSDRAAEAFF TGTGCCAGCTCATCTGACAGGGCGGCTGAAGCTTTCTTT